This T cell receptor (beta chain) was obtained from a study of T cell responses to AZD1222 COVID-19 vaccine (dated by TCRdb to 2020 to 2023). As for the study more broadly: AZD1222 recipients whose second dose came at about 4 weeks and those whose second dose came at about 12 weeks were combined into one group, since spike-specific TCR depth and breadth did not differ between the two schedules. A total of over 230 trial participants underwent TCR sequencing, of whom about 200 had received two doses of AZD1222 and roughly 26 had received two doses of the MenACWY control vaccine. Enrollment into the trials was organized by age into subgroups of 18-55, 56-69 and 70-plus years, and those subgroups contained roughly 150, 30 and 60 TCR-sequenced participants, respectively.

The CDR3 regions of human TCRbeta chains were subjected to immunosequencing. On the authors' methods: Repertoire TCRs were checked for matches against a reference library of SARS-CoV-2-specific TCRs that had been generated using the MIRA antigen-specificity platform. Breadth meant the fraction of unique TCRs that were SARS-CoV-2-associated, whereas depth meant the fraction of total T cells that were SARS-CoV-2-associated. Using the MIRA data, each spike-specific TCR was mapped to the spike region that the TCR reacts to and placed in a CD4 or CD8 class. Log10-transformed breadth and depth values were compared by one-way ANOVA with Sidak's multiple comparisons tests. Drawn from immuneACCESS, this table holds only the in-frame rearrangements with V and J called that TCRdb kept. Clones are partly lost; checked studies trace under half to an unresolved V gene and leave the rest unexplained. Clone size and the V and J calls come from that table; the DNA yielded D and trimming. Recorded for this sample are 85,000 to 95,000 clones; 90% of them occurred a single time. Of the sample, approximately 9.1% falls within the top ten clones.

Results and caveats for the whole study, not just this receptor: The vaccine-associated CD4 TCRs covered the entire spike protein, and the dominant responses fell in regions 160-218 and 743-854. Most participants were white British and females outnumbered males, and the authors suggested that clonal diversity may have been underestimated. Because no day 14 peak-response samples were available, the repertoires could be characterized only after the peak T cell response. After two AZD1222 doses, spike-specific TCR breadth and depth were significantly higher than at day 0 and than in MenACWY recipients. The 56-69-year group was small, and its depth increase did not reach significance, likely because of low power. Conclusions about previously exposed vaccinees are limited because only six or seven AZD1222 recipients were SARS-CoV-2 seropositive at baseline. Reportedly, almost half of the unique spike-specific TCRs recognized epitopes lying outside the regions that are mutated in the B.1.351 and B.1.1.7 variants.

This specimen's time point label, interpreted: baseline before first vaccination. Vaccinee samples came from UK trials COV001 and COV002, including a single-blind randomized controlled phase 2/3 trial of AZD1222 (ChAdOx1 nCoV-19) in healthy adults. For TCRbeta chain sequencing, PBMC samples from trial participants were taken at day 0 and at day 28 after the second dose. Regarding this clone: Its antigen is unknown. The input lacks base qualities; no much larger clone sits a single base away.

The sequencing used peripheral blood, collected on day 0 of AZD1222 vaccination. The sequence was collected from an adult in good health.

The DNA sequence reads TGTGCCAGCAGCTTAGGTGGGGCTGTTTACAATGAGCAGTTCTTC. This is translated as CASSLGGAVYNEQFF. Recombination joined TRBV7-2 with TRBJ2-1; a tentative D match to TRBD1 spans 5 bases. Its CDR3 holds 15 amino acids, cysteine through phenylalanine. Only CDR3 DNA is held: 45 bases, read in frame from base 1. CDR1 and CDR2 are drawn from the germline V gene: SGHTA, FQGNSA. V drops 1 base and J drops 4 bases, leaving 11 bases in between.